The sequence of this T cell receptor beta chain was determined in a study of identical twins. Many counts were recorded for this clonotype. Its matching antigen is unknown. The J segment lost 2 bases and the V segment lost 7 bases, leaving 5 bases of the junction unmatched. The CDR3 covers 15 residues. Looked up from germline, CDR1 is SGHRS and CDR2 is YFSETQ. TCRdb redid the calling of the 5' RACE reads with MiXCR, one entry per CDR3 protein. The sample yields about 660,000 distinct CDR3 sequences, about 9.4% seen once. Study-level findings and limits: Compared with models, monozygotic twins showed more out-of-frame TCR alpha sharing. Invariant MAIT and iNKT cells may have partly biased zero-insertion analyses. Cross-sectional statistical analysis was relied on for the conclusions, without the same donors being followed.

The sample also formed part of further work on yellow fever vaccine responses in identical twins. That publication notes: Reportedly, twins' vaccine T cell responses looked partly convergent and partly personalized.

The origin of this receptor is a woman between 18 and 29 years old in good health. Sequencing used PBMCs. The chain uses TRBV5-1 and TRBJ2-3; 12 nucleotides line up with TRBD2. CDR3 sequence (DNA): TGCGCCAGCGAACTAGCGGGAGGATACACAGATACGCAGTATTTT. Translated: CASELAGGYTDTQYF.